The 6 T cell receptor beta chains below were found in one sample sequenced in a study of cytomegalovirus exposure and HLA in healthy donors. 13 Jbeta primers and 60 Vbeta primers were used for the PCR. Clones were sequenced by immunoSEQ multiplex PCR, and TCRdb holds only the in-frame ones, with some missing. Seen here are roughly 140,000 clones, roughly three quarters observed once, and the top ten hold about 3.2%. The sample taken for sequencing was PBMCs. Every receptor here comes from a female donor in good health and CMV-seronegative.

The chain recombines TRBV21-1 with TRBJ2-7; the table's D call of TRBD2 was not tested on the DNA. TRBV21-1 is reported as a pseudogene. The CDR3 sequence is 18 residues long. The CDR3 nucleotides read TGTGCCAGCAGCCCGAAAAGCGGGGGACCTTCCCCCCATTACGAGCAGTACTTC. It codes for CASSPKSGGPSPHYEQYF.

There are a few counts of this clone. The CDR3 is CASSAIAGGRANEQFF. In DNA form, the CDR3 reads TGTGCCAGCAGTGCAATAGCGGGAGGGAGGGCCAATGAGCAGTTCTTC. V usage is TRBV6-1 and J usage is TRBJ2-1; TRBD2 matches 11 bases. CDR1 is MNHNS and CDR2 is SASEGT in the germline V gene. With 4 bases clipped from V and 6 bases from J, the junction kept 8 bases outside the gene matches. This CDR3 comprises 16 residues.

This chain connects TRBV7-2 to TRBJ1-1; D unresolved. CDR1 is SGHTA, CDR2 FQGNSA, per germline. The V and J ends lost 1 base and 4 bases respectively, with 13 bases between them. The CDR3 runs to 15 residues. CDR3 DNA: TGTGCCAGCAGCTTAGATAACAGTCCAGCCACTGAAGCTTTCTTT. As protein: CASSLDNSPATEAFF.

CDR3 DNA sequence: TGTGCCAGCAGGGACCGGGACAGGGCCTCCTACGAGCAGTACTTC. The encoded protein is CASRDRDRASYEQYF. The V gene is TRBV6-5, the J gene TRBJ2-5; TRBD1 agrees at 9 bases. Matching the DNA end better, TRBJ2-7 makes the J call doubtful. The V gene's germline CDR1 is MNHEY and CDR2 SVGAGI. The length of the CDR3 is 15 residues.

The chain links TRBV7-2 to TRBJ2-7, with a weak D call TRBD2 (6 bases). The CDR3 runs to 14 residues. Trimming took off 4 bases at V and 0 bases at J, with 10 bases between the two ends. The germline V gene has CDR1 SGHTA and CDR2 FQGNSA. This CDR3 reads CASSSHGSSYEQYF. The CDR3 region has the DNA TGTGCCAGCAGCTCTCACGGGAGCTCCTACGAGCAGTACTTC.

The chain joins TRBV29-1 to TRBJ1-3, with D possibly TRBD1 on 6 matching bases. Germline V gene data show CDR1 as SQVTM and CDR2 as ANQGSEA. The CDR3 has 15 residues. With 4 bases removed from V and 0 bases from J, the gap between germline ends came to 13 bases. Here the CDR3 reads CSVVVRGSSGNTIYF. As DNA, the CDR3 is TGCAGCGTTGTAGTCAGGGGAAGCTCTGGAAACACCATATATTTT.